This entry concerns a single T cell receptor (beta chain). Antigen unknown. The sample originates from a study of cytomegalovirus exposure and HLA in healthy donors. General study results and limits: In an earlier analysis, about 87% or about 30%: the productive usage of most TCR beta V segments.

The PCR ran on 60 Vbeta and 13 Jbeta primers. Sequenced by immunoSEQ multiplex PCR; TCRdb stores in-frame clones only, minus some. The data hold about 150,000 clones, with 70% to 90% observed a single time. The TCR originated in a woman aged 18-29 years in good health and CMV-seronegative. The sequenced material came from PBMCs.

The CDR3 protein is CASSSTTRTGPPNYGYTF. The CDR3 coding sequence is TGTGCCAGCAGTTCAACCACCCGGACAGGGCCTCCTAACTATGGCTACACCTTC. The rearrangement links TRBV27 to TRBJ1-2; TRBD1 matches at 8 bases. The CDR3 is made up of 18 amino acids. Trimming cost V 4 bases and J 0 bases; bases outside gene matches: 13. Per germline, CDR1 MNHEY and CDR2 SMNVEV (reference sequence).